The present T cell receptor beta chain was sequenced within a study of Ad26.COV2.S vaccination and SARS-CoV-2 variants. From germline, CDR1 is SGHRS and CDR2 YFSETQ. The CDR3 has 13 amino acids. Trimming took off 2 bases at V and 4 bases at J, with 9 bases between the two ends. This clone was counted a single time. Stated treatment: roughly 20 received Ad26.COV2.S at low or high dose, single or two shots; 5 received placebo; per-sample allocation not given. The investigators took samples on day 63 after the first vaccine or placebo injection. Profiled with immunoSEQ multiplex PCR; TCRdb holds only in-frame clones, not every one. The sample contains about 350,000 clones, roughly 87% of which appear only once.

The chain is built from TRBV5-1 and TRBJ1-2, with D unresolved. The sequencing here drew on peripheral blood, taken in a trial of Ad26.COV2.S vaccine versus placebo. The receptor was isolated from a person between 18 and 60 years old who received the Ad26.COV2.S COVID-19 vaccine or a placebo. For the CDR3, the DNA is TGCGCCAGCAGCTTTGGAGAGGCCTATGGCTACACCTTC. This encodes CASSFGEAYGYTF.